This paragraph reports one TCR beta chain. No cognate antigen has been identified for it. No clone much larger than this one lies a single base away; base qualities are absent. In the prospective study, participants were about 18 to 95 years old, resided in about 25 geographic areas of the United States, and were enrolled through a virtual design. In the prospective study, cohorts were assigned on the basis of participant-reported clinical history obtained from a screening survey and a study questionnaire. For ImmuneRACE Cohort 3, a participant was defined as recovered based on two consecutive negative NP/OP PCR tests, clearance by a healthcare professional, or resolution of symptoms. Each participant in the prospective study had whole blood, serum and a nasopharyngeal or oropharyngeal swab collected by mobile phlebotomists. Prospective study participants could optionally give additional blood draws and questionnaires over an approximately 2-month period. Prospective study blood samples were shipped either frozen or at room temperature before DNA extraction.

TCRbeta CDR3 regions were amplified from genomic DNA by means of the immunoSEQ Assay, a bias-controlled multiplex PCR. The authors processed their data as follows. Within the assay, amplification of reference gene primers was used to estimate how many nucleated cells each sample contained. To quantify the absolute abundance of each unique TCRbeta CDR3 rearrangement, sequence reads were collapsed and filtered. For each sample, productive Simpson clonality was calculated as the square root of Simpson's diversity index over productive rearrangements. TCRdb took this table from immuneACCESS and kept in-frame rearrangements with V and J called. Such tables lack part of the clones; where checked against another copy, unresolved V genes explain under half of the gap, and the rest is unexplained. The V and J calls and clone size come from that table; D and trimming were worked out from the DNA. A total of around 430,000 clones appear in this sample, approximately 90% of them only once. Of the sample, about 9.4% falls within the top ten clones.

These data originate in a study of blood T cell repertoires in COVID-19 (dated by TCRdb to between 2020 and 2021). About the investigation overall: Samples covering the acute and convalescent phases of COVID-19 were provided by collaborators in the United States, Italy and Spain. Deeply sampled blood TCRbeta repertoires from subjects exposed to, actively infected with, or recovered from COVID-19 were included in the dataset. Samples were obtained from the ongoing ImmuneRACE study (first 160 participants) and from about 1,300 subjects provided by 6 global collaborators. The prospective study material was composed of cDNA or gDNA derived from T cells, B-cell-depleted T cells, or PBMCs. A de-identified subject ID, COVID-19 status, age in years and sex were almost always included in the sample metadata. Where available, HLA class I and class II types were obtained from metadata supplied by the sample provider rather than from assay-based typing. The repertoires were made available in a free public database intended to serve as a resource for research on the immune response to SARS-CoV-2. Study-wide conclusions, independent of this receptor: The amount of clinical and demographic metadata varied by source and participant and was provided uncurated.

The germline V and J ends show losses of 3 bases and 3 bases respectively, and no gene match explains 11 bases of the junction. Counted from cysteine to phenylalanine, this CDR3 has 17 amino acids. Only CDR3 DNA is held: 51 bases, read in frame from base 1. Per the germline V gene (reference sequence), LGHDT is the CDR1 and YNNKEL is the CDR2. The chain uses TRBV3-1 (or the pseudogene TRBV3-2) and TRBJ2-1; TRBD2 agrees with 7 junctional bases. Sample: PBMCs or T cells enriched from blood (not recorded which). This receptor was obtained from a woman in her forties or fifties who had recovered from COVID-19. The CDR3 protein is CASSQTAGGGVYNEQFF. The DNA is as follows: TGTGCCAGCAGCCAGACAGCAGGCGGGGGAGTCTACAATGAGCAGTTCTTC.